This entry is about one T cell receptor beta chain. What it binds is not known. Germline V gene lookup returns CDR1 SGHRS and CDR2 YFSETQ. This CDR3 has 13 amino acids. Trimming took off 2 bases at V and 3 bases at J, with 9 bases between the two ends. CD4+ T cells from unexposed donors were obtained before the COVID-19 pandemic (2011-2018). CD4+ T cells were isolated from the cells after around 9 days of culture. This record belongs to a study of CD4 T cells in relation to SARS-CoV-2 and coronaviruses. Study in general: ViraFEST: approximately 10-day antigen culture of PBMCs, then TCR beta CDR3 sequencing. General study points: No crossreactivity against non-spike viral proteins was tested here.

Clones were sequenced by immunoSEQ multiplex PCR, and TCRdb holds only the in-frame ones, with some missing. The data show 20,000 to 25,000 clones, 74% seen once. The receptor comes from a human donor in good health. The rearrangement joins TRBV5-1 to TRBJ2-7, with a tentative D call TRBD2 (6 bases). Sequenced input: CD4+ T cells from PBMCs, cultured in vitro. This CDR3 reads CASSLGGDYEQYF. In nucleotides, the CDR3 is TGCGCCAGCAGCTTAGGCGGGGACTACGAGCAGTACTTC.